One TCR beta chain is described in this entry. The data derive from a study of blood T cell repertoires in COVID-19. The ends lost 4 bases at V and 6 bases at J; junction bases unmatched: 5. Germline lookup yields CDR1 MDHEN and CDR2 SYDVKM. CDR3 length equals 16 residues. The method was immunoSEQ multiplex PCR; TCRdb's version includes in-frame clones alone and lacks a portion of them. The sample holds about 430,000 clones, approximately 91% seen once. Sequencing was performed on PBMCs or T cells enriched from blood (not recorded which). The TCR was taken from a young woman who had been exposed to COVID-19. The chain joins TRBV28 to TRBJ2-1; TRBD2 matches at 14 bases. CDR3 nucleotides: TGTGCCAGCAGTTCCCCGGGACTAGCGGGGGTCAATGAGCAGTTCTTC. This translates into CASSSPGLAGVNEQFF.